This T cell receptor beta chain was observed in a study of blood T cell repertoires in COVID-19. Study-wide background: Sites across the United States, Italy and Spain contributed samples from acute and convalescent COVID-19.

The CDR3 contains 17 residues. V was trimmed by 6 bases and J by 4 bases, leaving 22 bases between them. Germline V gene sequence: CDR1 KGHSH, CDR2 LQKENI. This clone was detected once. TCRdb's table, derived via immunoSEQ multiplex PCR, lists solely in-frame clones and lacks some. Of approximately 53,000 clones listed, about 83% are singletons. The sequence came from a man in his forties with acute or convalescent COVID-19. The chain has TRBV18 and TRBJ1-3; no reliable D call. Sequences were obtained from peripheral blood. This CDR3 reads CASSPSSRTVKGNTIYF. The CDR3 DNA follows: TGTGCCAGCTCTCCGAGTTCTCGGACTGTGAAAGGAAACACCATATATTTT.